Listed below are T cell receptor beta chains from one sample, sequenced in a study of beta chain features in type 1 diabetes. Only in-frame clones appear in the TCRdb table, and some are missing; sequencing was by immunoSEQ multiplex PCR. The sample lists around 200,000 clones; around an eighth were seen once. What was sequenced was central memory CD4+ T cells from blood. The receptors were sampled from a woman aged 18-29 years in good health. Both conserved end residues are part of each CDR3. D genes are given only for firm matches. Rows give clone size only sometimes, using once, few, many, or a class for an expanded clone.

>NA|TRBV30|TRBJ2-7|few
CAWSVSYEQYF
TGTGCCTGGAGTGTCAGCTACGAGCAGTACTTC
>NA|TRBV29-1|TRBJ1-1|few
CSAGKVMNTEAFF
TGCAGCGCGGGGAAGGTAATGAACACTGAAGCTTTCTTT
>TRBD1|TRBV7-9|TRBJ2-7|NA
CASSAPGTGLSYEQYF
TGTGCCAGCAGCGCCCCCGGGACAGGTCTCTCCTACGAGCAGTACTTC
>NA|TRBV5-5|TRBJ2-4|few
CASRTSSSNIQYF
TGTGCCAGCAGGACTTCTAGCTCAAACATTCAGTACTTC
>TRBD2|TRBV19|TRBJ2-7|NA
CASSRPGLAGGSYEQYF
TGTGCCAGTAGTAGGCCCGGACTAGCGGGAGGATCCTACGAGCAGTACTTC
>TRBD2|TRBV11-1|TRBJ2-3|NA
CASSLDLSSGKRTDTQYF
TGTGCCAGCAGCTTAGACCTCTCAAGCGGGAAGCGGACAGATACGCAGTATTTT
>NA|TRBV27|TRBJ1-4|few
CAPSATNEKLFF
TGTGCCCCGTCGGCAACTAATGAAAAACTGTTTTTT
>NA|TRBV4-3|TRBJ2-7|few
CASSQARGTYEQYF
TGCGCCAGCAGCCAAGCCCGGGGGACCTACGAGCAGTACTTC
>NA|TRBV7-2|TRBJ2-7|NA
CASSLGGRRDEQYF
TGTGCCAGCAGCTTAGGGGGTAGGAGGGACGAGCAGTACTTC
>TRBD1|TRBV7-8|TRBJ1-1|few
CASTLRGRSTEAFF
TGTGCCAGCACCCTCAGGGGGCGGAGCACTGAAGCTTTCTTT
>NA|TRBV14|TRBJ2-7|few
CASSQEAAHYEQYF
TGTGCCAGCAGCCAAGAAGCTGCCCACTACGAGCAGTACTTC
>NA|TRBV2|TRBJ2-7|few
CASSEQGPPYEQYF
TGTGCCAGCAGTGAGCAGGGCCCGCCATACGAGCAGTACTTC
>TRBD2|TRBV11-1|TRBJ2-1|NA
CASKRTGGSLHEQFF
TGTGCCAGCAAGAGAACAGGCGGGAGTCTCCATGAGCAGTTCTTC
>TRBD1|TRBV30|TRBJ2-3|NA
CAWSRRDRGRPDTQYF
TGTGCCTGGAGTCGCCGGGACAGGGGACGACCAGATACGCAGTATTTT
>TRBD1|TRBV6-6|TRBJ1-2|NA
CASSVATGGRGYTF
TGTGCCAGCAGTGTTGCGACAGGGGGCCGTGGCTACACCTTC
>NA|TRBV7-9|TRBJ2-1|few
CASSLQGNNEQFF
TGTGCCAGCAGCTTACAGGGAAACAATGAGCAGTTCTTC
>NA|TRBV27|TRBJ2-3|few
CASSLLAFSTPDTQYF
TGTGCCAGCAGTCTTCTAGCTTTCTCCACTCCAGATACGCAGTATTTT
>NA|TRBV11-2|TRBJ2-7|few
CASSFQGYEQYF
TGTGCCAGCAGCTTTCAGGGATACGAGCAGTACTTC
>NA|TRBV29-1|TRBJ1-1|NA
CSATDRHNTEAFF
TGCAGCGCGACGGACAGACATAACACTGAAGCTTTCTTT
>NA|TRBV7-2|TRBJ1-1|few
CASSLSQANTEAFF
TGTGCCAGCAGCTTAAGCCAGGCCAACACTGAAGCTTTCTTT
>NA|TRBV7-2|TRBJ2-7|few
CASSEERTFLHEQYF
TGTGCCAGCAGCGAGGAAAGGACATTCTTACACGAGCAGTACTTC
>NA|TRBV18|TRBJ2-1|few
CASSPPGWRYNEQFF
TGTGCCAGCTCACCACCCGGGTGGCGGTACAATGAGCAGTTCTTC
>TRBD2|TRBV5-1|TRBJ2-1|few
CASRGAGTGSNEQFF
TGCGCCAGCAGAGGAGCGGGGACGGGCTCCAATGAGCAGTTCTTC
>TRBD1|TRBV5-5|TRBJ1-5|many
CASSLATGAAAQPQHF
TGTGCCAGCAGCTTGGCGACAGGGGCGGCGGCGCAGCCCCAGCATTTT
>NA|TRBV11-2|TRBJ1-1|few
CASSYLTGNSEAFF
TGTGCCAGCAGTTACCTTACAGGGAACAGTGAAGCTTTCTTT
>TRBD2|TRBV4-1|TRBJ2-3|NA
CASSQEPAGVIDTQYF
TGCGCCAGCAGCCAAGAACCAGCGGGAGTCATTGATACGCAGTATTTT
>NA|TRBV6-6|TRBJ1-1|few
CASSYELGGTEAFF
TGTGCCAGCAGTTACGAGCTAGGGGGCACTGAAGCTTTCTTT
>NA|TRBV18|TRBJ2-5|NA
CASSPRQGKETQYF
TGTGCCAGCTCTCCTCGGCAGGGGAAAGAGACCCAGTACTTC